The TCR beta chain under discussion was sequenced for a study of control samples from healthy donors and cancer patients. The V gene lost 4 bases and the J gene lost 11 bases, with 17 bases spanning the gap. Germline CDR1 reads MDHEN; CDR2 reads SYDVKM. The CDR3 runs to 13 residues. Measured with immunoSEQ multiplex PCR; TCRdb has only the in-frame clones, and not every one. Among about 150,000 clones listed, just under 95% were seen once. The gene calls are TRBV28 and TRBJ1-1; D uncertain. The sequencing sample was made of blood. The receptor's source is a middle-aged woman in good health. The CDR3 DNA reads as TGTGCCAGCAGTTCCCCGACGGTTCATGCCGCTTTCTTT. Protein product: CASSSPTVHAAFF.